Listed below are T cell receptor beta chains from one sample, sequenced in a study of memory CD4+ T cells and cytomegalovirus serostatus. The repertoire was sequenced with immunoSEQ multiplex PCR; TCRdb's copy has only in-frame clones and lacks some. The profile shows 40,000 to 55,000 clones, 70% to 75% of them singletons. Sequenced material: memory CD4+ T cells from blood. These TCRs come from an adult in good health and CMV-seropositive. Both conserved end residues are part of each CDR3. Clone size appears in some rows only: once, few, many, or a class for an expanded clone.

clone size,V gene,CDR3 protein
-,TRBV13,CASSLFTGMNTEAFF
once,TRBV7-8,CASSRTRGSNQPQHF
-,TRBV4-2,CASSQYTGDQETQYF
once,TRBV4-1,CASSQGLAGRTQYF
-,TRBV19,CASSWAGGNQPQHF
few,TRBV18,CASSPNGGGLGTEAFF
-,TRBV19,CASATSGGAVGELFF
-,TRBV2,CASRAGTGGTGELFF
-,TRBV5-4,CASSLGHNQPQHF
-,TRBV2,CASSGVWGYTF
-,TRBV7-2,CASSQPTGGLETQYF
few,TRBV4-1,CASSQPVRGAYEQYF
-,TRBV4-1,CASSQALSGTALEKLFF
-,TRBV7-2,CASSFEGTNSPLHF
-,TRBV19,CASRNEDLVGGYTF
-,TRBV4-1,CASSQAQDREDTQYF
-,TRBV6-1,CASSEDWGGGETQYF
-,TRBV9,CASSVDEGSNEQYF
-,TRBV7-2,CASRSNTGGELFF
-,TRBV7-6,CASSPTLSSYEQYF
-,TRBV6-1,CASRGASYEQYF
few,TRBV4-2,CASSQEGRVTEAFF
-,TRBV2,CASSAGHGNQPQHF
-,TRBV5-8,CASSLTGDLSGNTIYF
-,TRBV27,CASSLRGANTGELFF
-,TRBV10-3,CAISRPSDEQFF
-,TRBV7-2,CAPGTRRAEQFF
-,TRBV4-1,CASSLQRTGTSPLHF
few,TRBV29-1,CSVEEGQGNEKLFF
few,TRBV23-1,CASSQIDPSSTLARTGELFF
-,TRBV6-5,CASSYSPDGDTQYF
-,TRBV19,CASSIGYYLAREDGYTF
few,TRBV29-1,CSVDYLQGDGYTF
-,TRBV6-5,CASSPTGQGELFF
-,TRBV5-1,CASSFGGFTDTQYF
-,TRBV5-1,CASSLGQNQETQYF
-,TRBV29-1,CSVAPGEKETQYF
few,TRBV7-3,CASSPDPQGIGNGYTF
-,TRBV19,CASSSPGLAGDEQYF
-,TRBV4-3,CASSQEVGQGTPYEQYF
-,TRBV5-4,CASSLDGTAFVDSPLHF
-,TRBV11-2,CASSKDGDTQYF
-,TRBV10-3,CAISATSGLSETQYF
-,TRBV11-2,CASSLEWNTEAFF
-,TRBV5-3,CARSFYLGRYGYTF
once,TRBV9,CASSVVFGAGGEQETQYF
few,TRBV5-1,CASSLPQDPGELFF
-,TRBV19,CASNSGLANIQYF
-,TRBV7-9,CASSFDRLAGYEQYF
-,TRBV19,CASSINPDSGELFF
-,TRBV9,CASSVSLGFGNTIYF
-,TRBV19,CASSISTGGNQPQHF
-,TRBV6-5,CASSSGGRISPLHF
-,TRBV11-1,CASSVSGARSSGNTIYF
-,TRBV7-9,CASSSSTALYEGYTF